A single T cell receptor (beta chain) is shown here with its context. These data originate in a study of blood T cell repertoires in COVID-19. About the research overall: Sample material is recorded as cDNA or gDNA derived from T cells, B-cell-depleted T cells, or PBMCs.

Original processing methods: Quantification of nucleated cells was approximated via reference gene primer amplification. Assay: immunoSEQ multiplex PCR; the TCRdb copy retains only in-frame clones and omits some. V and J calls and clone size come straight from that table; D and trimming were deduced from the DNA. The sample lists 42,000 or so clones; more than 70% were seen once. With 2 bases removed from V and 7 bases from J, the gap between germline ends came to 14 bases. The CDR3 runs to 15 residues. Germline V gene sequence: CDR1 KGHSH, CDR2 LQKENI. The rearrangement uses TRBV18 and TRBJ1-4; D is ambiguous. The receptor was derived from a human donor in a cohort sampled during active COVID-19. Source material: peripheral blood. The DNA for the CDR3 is TGTGCCAGCTCACCAAACAGCCAGAGGGTTGAAAAACTGTTTTTT. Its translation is CASSPNSQRVEKLFF.